This record concerns one T cell receptor beta chain sequence. Sequenced by immunoSEQ multiplex PCR; TCRdb stores in-frame clones only, minus some. The profile shows about 78,000 clones, about 91% of them singletons. The data are from a study of OX40 agonist ivuxolimab in advanced cancers. CDR1 and CDR2 from the germline V gene are SGHTS and YDEGEE. There are 13 residues in the CDR3. V lost 4 bases to trimming and J lost 6 bases, with 11 bases between them. The sample in question was CD4+ or CD8+ T cells sorted from blood, obtained in a trial of the OX40 agonist ivuxolimab. The TCR comes from an adult with an advanced solid tumor such as melanoma, head and neck, liver or kidney cancer. This chain uses TRBV5-8 with TRBJ2-1; D possibly corresponds to TRBD1 (6 bases). As DNA, the CDR3 is TGTGCCAGCAGCACTCCAGGGGTCAATGAGCAGTTCTTC. Its translation: CASSTPGVNEQFF.